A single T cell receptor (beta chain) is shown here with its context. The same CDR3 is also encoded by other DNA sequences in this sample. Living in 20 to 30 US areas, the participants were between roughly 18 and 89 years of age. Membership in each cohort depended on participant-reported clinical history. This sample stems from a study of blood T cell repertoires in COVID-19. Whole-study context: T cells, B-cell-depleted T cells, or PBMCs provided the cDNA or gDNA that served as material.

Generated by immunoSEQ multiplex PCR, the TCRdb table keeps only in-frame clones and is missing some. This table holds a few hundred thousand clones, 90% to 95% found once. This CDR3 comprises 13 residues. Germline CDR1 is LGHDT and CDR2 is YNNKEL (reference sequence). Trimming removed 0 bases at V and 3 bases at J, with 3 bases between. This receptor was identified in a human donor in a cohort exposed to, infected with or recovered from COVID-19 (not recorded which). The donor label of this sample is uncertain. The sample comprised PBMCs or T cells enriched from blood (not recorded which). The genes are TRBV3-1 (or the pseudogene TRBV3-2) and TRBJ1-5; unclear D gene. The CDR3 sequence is CASSQDLNQPQHF. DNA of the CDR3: TGTGCCAGCAGCCAAGATCTCAATCAGCCCCAGCATTTT.